This T cell receptor beta chain was observed in a study of CD4 T cells in relation to SARS-CoV-2 and coronaviruses. In the study overall: Controls used an HIV-1 Nef peptide pool or no peptide.

Remarks on this clone: Its antigen is as yet unknown.

Assay: immunoSEQ multiplex PCR; the TCRdb copy retains only in-frame clones and omits some. The sample lists about 21,000 clones; under 80% were seen once. The unexposed donors gave CD4+ T cells in 2011-2018, prior to COVID-19. The cells were cultured for 9 to 11 days before CD4+ T cells were isolated. Cells permitting, SARS-CoV-2 S/N and four cold-coronavirus spikes were tested on unexposed-donor CD4+ T cells. PBMCs were plated at fewer than 2.5 million per well in IL-2-containing medium. The CDR3 runs 15 residues. Trimming cost V 0 bases and J 4 bases, with 12 bases left between them. Germline V gene data show CDR1 as MNHEY and CDR2 as SVGAGI.

The sample consisted of CD4+ T cells from PBMCs, cultured in vitro. This chain joins TRBV6-5 and TRBJ1-2; the D gene is possibly TRBD1 (6 bases). This sequence was found in a human donor in good health. The CDR3 nucleotides read TGTGCCAGCAGTTACTCGTACAGGGAGAGCTATGGCTACACCTTC. It is translated as CASSYSYRESYGYTF.